This T cell receptor (beta chain) derives from a study of blood T cell repertoires in COVID-19. Study-level background: Some COVID-19 samples were acute and others convalescent; all came from the United States, Italy and Spain.

From germline, CDR1 is SGHVS and CDR2 FNYEAQ. The CDR3 spans 16 residues. The V and J ends lost 5 bases and 6 bases, in that order; junction bases with no gene match: 6. Under the authors' procedure: Amplification from reference gene primers served as the basis for estimated nucleated cell counts. Only in-frame clones appear in the TCRdb table, and some are missing; sequencing was by immunoSEQ multiplex PCR. D and trimming were read from the DNA, whereas the V and J calls and clone size are those reported in that table. The sample includes 150,000 to 200,000 clones, approximately 88% seen only once; the top ten take 10% to 15%. Enrolled through a virtual design, the participants were between roughly 18 and 95 years of age and came from 24 US areas. Either two negative PCRs, clearance, or symptom resolution qualified Cohort 3 donors as recovered.

The sample was PBMCs or T cells enriched from blood (not recorded which). The sequence was obtained from a woman aged 60-75 years who had recovered from COVID-19. V is TRBV7-6 and J is TRBJ2-1, with TRBD2 identical over 14 bases. The CDR3 nucleotides are TGTGCCAGCAGCCCCCGGACTAGCGGGGGGTTCAATGAGCAGTTCTTC. Protein sequence: CASSPRTSGGFNEQFF.